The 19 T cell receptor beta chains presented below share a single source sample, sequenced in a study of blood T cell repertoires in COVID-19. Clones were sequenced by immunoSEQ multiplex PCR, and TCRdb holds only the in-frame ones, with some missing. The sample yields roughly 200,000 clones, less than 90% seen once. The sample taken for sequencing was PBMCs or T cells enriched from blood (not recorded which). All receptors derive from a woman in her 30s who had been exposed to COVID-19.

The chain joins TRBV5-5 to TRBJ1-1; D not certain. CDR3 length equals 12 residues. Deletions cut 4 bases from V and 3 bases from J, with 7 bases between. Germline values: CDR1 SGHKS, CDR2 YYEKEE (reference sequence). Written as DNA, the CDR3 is TGTGCCAGCAGCAAACGAGACACTGAAGCTTTCTTT. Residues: CASSKRDTEAFF.

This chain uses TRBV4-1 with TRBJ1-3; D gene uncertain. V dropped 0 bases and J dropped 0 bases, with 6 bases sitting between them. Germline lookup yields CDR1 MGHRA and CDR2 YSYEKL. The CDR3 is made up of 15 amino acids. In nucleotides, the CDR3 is TGCGCCAGCAGCCAAGATGCACTCTCTGGAAACACCATATATTTT. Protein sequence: CASSQDALSGNTIYF.

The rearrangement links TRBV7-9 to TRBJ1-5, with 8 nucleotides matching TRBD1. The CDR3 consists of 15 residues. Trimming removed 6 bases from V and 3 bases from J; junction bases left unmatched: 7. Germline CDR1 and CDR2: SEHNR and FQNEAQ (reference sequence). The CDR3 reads CASSSGQGPNQPQHF. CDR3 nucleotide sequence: TGTGCCAGCAGTTCCGGACAGGGTCCCAATCAGCCCCAGCATTTT. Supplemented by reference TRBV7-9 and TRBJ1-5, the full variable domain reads DTGVSQNPRHKITKRGQNVTFRCDPISEHNRLYWYRQTLGQGPEFLTYFQNEAQLEKSRLLSDRFSAERPKGSFSTLEIQRTEQGDSAMYLCASSSGQGPNQPQHFGDGTRLSIL.

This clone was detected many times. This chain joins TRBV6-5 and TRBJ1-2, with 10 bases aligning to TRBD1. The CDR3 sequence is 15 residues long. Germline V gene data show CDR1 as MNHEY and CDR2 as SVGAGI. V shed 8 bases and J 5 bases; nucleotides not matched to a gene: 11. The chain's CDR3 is CASVRDRGRGYGYTF. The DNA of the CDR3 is TGTGCCAGCGTTCGTGACAGGGGGCGCGGGTATGGCTACACCTTC.

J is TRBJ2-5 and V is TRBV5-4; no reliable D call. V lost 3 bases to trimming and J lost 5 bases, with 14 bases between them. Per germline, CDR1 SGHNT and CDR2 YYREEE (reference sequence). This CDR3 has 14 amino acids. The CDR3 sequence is CASSSSSVRETQYF. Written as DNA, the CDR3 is TGTGCCAGCAGCTCGAGTTCCGTACGGGAGACCCAGTACTTC.

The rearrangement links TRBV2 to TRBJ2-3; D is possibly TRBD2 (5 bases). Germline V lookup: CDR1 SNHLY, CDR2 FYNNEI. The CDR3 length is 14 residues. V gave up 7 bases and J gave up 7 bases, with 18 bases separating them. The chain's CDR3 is CASKAGLEANTQYF. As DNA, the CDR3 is TGTGCCAGCAAGGCGGGCCTTGAGGCTAATACGCAGTATTTT.

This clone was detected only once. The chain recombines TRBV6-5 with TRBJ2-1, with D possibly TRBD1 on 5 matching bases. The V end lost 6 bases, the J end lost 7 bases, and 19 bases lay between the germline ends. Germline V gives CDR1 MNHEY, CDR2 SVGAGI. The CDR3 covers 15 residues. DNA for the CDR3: TGTGCCAGCAGCCCAATAAGGGGTCTTGGGAATGAGCAGTTCTTC. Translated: CASSPIRGLGNEQFF.

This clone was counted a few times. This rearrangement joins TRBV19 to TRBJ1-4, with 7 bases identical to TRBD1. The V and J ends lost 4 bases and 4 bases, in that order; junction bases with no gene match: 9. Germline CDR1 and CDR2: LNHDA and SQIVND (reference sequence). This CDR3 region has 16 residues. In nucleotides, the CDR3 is TGTGCCAGTAGTACAGGGGGGCTGGCCGGTAATGAAAAACTGTTTTTT. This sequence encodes CASSTGGLAGNEKLFF.

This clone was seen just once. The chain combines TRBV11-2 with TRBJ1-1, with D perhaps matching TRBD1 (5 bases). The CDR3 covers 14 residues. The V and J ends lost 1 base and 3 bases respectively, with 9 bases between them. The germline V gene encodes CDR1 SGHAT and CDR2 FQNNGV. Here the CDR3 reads CASSLAAGDTEAFF. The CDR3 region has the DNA TGTGCCAGCAGCTTAGCCGCGGGGGACACTGAAGCTTTCTTT.

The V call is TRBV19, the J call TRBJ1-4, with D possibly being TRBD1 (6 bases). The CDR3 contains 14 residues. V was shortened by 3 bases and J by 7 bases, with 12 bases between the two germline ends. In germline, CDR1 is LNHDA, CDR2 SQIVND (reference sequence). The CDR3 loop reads CASSIRGAGEKLFF. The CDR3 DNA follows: TGTGCCAGTAGTATTCGGGGGGCTGGTGAAAAACTGTTTTTT. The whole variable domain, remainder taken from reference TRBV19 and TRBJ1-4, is DGGITQSPKYLFRKEGQNVTLSCEQNLNHDAMYWYRQDPGQGLRLIYYSQIVNDFQKGDIAEGYSVSREKKESFPLTVTSAQKNPTAFYLCASSIRGAGEKLFFGSGTQLSVL.

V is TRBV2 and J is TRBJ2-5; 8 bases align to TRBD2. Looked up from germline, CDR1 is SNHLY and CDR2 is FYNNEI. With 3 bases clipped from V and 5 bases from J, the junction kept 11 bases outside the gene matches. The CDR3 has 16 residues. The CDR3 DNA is TGTGCCAGCAGTGACCATTCACGGGGGGGCCAGGAGACCCAGTACTTC. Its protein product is CASSDHSRGGQETQYF.

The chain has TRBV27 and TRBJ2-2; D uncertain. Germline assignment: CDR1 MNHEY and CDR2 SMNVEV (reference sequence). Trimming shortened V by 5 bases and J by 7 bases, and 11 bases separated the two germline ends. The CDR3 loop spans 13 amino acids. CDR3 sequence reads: CASSHFANGELFF. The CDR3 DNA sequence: TGTGCCAGCAGTCATTTCGCGAACGGGGAGCTGTTTTTT.

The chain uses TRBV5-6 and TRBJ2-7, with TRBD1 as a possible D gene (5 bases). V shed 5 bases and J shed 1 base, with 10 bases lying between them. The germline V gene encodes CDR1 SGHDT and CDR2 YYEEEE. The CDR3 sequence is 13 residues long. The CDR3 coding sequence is TGTGCCAGCAGTCCTCGACAGTCCTACGAGCAGTACTTC. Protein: CASSPRQSYEQYF.

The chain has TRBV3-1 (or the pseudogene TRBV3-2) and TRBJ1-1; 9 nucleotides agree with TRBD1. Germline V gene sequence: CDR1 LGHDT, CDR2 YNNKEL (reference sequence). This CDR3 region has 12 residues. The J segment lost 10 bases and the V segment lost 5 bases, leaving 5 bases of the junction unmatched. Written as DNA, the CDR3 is TGTGCCAGCAGCAACCAGGACAGGGGAGCTTTCTTT. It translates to CASSNQDRGAFF.

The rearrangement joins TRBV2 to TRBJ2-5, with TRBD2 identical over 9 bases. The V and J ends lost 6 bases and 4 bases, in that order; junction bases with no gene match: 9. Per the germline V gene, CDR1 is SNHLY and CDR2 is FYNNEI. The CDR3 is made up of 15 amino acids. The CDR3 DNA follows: TGTGCCAGCAGGCGAGAGGGCGGGGGGGTAGAGACCCAGTACTTC. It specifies CASRREGGGVETQYF.

The CDR3 DNA sequence: TGTGCCAGCAGCGTCTGGACAGGGCAGAACACTGAAGCTTTCTTT. Amino acids: CASSVWTGQNTEAFF. The V gene is TRBV9, the J gene TRBJ1-1; 8 bases line up with TRBD1. This CDR3 has 15 amino acids. V lost 2 bases, J lost 1 base, and 4 bases stayed unmatched. CDR1 is SGDLS and CDR2 is YYNGEE in the germline V gene.

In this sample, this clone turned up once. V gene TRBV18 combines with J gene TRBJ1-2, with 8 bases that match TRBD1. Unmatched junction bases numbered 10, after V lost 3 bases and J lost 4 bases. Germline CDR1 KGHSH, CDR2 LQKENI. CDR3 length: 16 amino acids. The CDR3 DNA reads TGTGCCAGCTCACCTACACAGGGGGAGACGACCTATGGCTACACCTTC. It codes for CASSPTQGETTYGYTF.

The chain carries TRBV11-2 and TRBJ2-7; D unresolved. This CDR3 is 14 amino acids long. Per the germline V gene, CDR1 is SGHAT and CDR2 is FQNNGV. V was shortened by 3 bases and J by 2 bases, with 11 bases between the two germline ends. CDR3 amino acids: CASSLSRGAYEQYF. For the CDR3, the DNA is TGTGCCAGCAGCTTGTCCCGCGGCGCCTACGAGCAGTACTTC.

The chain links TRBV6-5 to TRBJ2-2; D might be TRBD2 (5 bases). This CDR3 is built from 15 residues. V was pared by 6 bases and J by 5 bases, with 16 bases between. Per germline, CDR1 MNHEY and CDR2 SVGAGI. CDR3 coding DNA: TGTGCCAGCAGCCTAGGGCATACGGGGACCGGGGAGCTGTTTTTT. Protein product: CASSLGHTGTGELFF.